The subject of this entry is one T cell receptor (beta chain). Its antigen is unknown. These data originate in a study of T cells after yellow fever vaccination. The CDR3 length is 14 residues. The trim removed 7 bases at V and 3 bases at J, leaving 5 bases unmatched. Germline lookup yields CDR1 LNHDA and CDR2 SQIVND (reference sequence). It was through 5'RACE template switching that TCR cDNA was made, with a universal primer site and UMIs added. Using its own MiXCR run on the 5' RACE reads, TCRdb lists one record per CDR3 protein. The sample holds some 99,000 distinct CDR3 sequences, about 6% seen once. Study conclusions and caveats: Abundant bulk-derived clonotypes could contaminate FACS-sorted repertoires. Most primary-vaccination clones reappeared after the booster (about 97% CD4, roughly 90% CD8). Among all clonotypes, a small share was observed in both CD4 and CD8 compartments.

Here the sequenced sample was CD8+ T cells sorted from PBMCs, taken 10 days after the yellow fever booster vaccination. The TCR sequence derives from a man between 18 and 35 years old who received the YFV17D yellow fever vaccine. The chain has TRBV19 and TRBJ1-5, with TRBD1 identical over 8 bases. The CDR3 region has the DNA TGTGCCAGTAAAACAGGGGGATTCAATCAGCCCCAGCATTTT. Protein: CASKTGGFNQPQHF.